This T cell receptor (beta chain) was found in a study of CD8 T cells in Susac syndrome (dated by TCRdb to between 2018 and 2021). A note on the overall study: Of the Susac syndrome patients who were sequenced, more than 5 had clinically active disease and eight were in clinical remission. At blood withdrawal, Susac syndrome patients were therapy-naive, treated with corticosteroids (with IVIg additionally given to some), or treated with IVIg alone. Repertoire sequencing was used to test whether CD8+ T cell activation and differentiation in Susac syndrome was antigen driven. CD8+ T cell repertoire clonality was compared between more than ten healthy donors, around 14 Susac syndrome patients and approximately 16 multiple sclerosis patients. General findings and caveats noted by the study authors: The number of individuals in the TCR sequencing and HLA analysis was acknowledged as relatively small. Looking at Susac-specific public clones, the researchers identified 15 to 20 in the total CD8+ repertoire and roughly 5 in the CD8+ TEMRA repertoire. Clonal expansion was seen in Susac syndrome CD8+ repertoires, peaking in CD8+ TEMRA cells and being greater in clinically active patients than in remitting ones.

High-throughput TCR beta sequencing profiled peripheral blood CD8+ and CD4+ T cells from healthy donors, Susac syndrome patients and multiple sclerosis patients. Susac syndrome patients met recently defined diagnostic criteria for definite or probable disease. Bulk CD8+ and CD4+ T cells were purified magnetically by negative isolation, whereas CD8+ TEMRA cells were enriched by FACS. Blood was drawn into EDTA tubes, processed within 24 hours, and PBMCs were isolated by density gradient centrifugation. PBMCs intended for TCR sequencing were cryopreserved in liquid nitrogen and thawed later in a water bath at 37 degrees C. Purity of sorted or isolated CD4+, CD8+ and CD8+ TEMRA cells was at least 90%. V loses 4 bases at its end and J loses 3 bases; junction bases beyond the gene matches: 2. The CDR3 has 13 amino acids, counting the end cysteine and phenylalanine. Only the CDR3 DNA is retained, 39 bases long and in frame from the first base. For CDR1 and CDR2, the germline V gene lists MNHEY and SVGAGI.

To note about this clonotype: Its antigen remains unidentified. One base away there is no much larger clone; base qualities are not given.

RNA was extracted using the RNeasy kit, and roughly 0.5 to 1 ug of the RNA was reverse transcribed with random hexamers. TCR beta CDR3 regions were amplified with the immunoSEQ multiplex PCR assay covering 54 Vbeta and 13 Jbeta segments. PCR amplification bias was corrected using a synthetic template baseline for primer optimization and computational correction. Per the source publication's procedure: Reads were annotated to V, D and J genes per IMGT and analyzed with immunoSEQ Analyzer, keeping only productive sequences. Clonality was calculated as one minus the Shannon entropy normalized by log2 of the number of productive unique sequences. For each patient and control, public and private clones were evaluated within the 100 most prevalent clones. Susac-specific clones were defined as absent from healthy and MS cohorts, about 1,000 published viral clones and other ImmuneACCESS disease sequences. In-frame beta chains were kept once TCRdb had trimmed the public reads at Q25 with fastp and called clones with MiXCR. Records with the same CDR3 protein are collapsed into one entry carrying the most frequent genes and DNA. For this entry, the V and J calls and clone size follow TCRdb and not the study's own pipeline. Across this sample there are nearly 110,000 distinct CDR3 sequences, with approximately 94% seen only once. The ten most abundant clones make up 0.4% to 0.5% of the sample.

The V gene is TRBV6-5 and the J gene is TRBJ2-5; 7 bases in the junction line up with TRBD1. This sequence was found in a human donor with Susac syndrome. The sample consisted of CD8+ T cells from PBMCs. DNA sequence: TGTGCCAGCAGTTCCGGACAGGAAGAGACCCAGTACTTC. Protein translation: CASSSGQEETQYF.